What follows describes a single T cell receptor (beta chain). The CDR3 covers 14 residues. J gave up 6 bases and V 9 bases, and 11 bases lay outside the gene matches. The germline V gene has CDR1 KGHDR and CDR2 SFDVKD. The data originate from a study of blood T cell repertoires in COVID-19. Turning to the study itself: Spain, Italy and the United States supplied samples that represented acute and convalescent COVID-19. Sources were T cells, B-cell-depleted T cells, or PBMCs; the material itself was cDNA or gDNA.

Original processing methods: It was from reference gene primer amplification that nucleated cell counts were estimated. Assay: immunoSEQ multiplex PCR; the TCRdb copy retains only in-frame clones and omits some. Clonal size and the V and J genes are those of that table, whereas D and trimming came from the DNA. The data contain hundreds of thousands of clones, about four fifths of them singletons. The TCR comes from an elderly man with acute or convalescent COVID-19. This chain connects TRBV24-1 to TRBJ2-3; TRBD1 agrees at 7 bases. Sequences were obtained from peripheral blood. CDR3 DNA sequence: TGTGCCACCGGGCCGACAGGGTCCGGGGATACGCAGTATTTT. It yields the protein CATGPTGSGDTQYF.